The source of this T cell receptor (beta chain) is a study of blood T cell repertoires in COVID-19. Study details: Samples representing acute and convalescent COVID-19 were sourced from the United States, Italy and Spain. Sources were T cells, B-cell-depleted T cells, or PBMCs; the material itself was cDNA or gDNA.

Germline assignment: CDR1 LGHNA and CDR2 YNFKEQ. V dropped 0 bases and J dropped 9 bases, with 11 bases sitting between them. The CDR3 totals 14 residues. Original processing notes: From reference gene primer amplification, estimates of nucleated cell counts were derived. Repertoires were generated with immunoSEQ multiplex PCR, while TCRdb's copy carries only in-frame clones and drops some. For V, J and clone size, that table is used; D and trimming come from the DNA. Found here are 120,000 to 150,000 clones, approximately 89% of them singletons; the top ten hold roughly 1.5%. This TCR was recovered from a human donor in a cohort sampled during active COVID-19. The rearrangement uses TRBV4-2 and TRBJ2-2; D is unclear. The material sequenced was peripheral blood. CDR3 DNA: TGTGCCAGCAGCCAAGACGACAACCCCCGGGAGCTGTTTTTT. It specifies CASSQDDNPRELFF.